These 25 T cell receptor beta chains were sequenced from one sample in a study of blood T cells in healthy people across ages. Primers used in a second PCR of roughly 6 to 12 cycles were a sample-barcoded 5' primer and a J-beta primer mix. MiXCR was run by TCRdb on the 5' RACE reads, yielding one entry per CDR3 protein. The data hold nearly 1 million distinct CDR3 sequences, with roughly 50% observed a single time. Material for sequencing was blood. The source is a woman aged 55-70 years in good health.

V and J are TRBV12-3 or TRBV12-4 and TRBJ2-1, with 7 bases fitting TRBD2. The CDR3 is 14 residues long. Trimming at V came to 5 bases and at J to 9 bases, leaving 10 bases not matched to a gene. This chain's CDR3 is CASSIYSLAGEQFF. Here the CDR3 DNA reads TGTGCCAGCAGTATTTATAGCTTAGCGGGTGAGCAGTTCTTC.

This rearrangement joins TRBV15 to TRBJ2-7, with a tentative D call TRBD1 (5 bases). V lost 1 base, J lost 3 bases, and 10 bases lay in between. From germline, CDR1 is LNHNV and CDR2 YYDKDF (reference sequence). This CDR3 has 14 amino acids. The chain's CDR3 is CATSRVTGDYEQYF. The DNA for the CDR3 is TGTGCCACCAGCAGAGTAACAGGAGACTACGAGCAGTACTTC.

As for this clonotype: Given a much more abundant clone one base away, this may be a read error. The rearrangement uses TRBV7-9 and TRBJ2-3; D might be TRBD1 or TRBD2, each matching 5 bases. Germline CDR1 and CDR2: SEHNR and FQNEAQ (reference sequence). Trimming pared 1 base from V and 1 base from J, leaving 9 bases between. CDR3 length equals 15 residues. The CDR3 DNA follows: TGTGCCAGCAGCTTAGAACGGGGACGCACAGATACGCAGTATTTT. It is translated as CASSLERGRTDTQYF.

Written as DNA, the CDR3 is TGTGCCAGCACTAGAGTAAAACAGGGGAATGGCTACACCTTC. Residues: CASTRVKQGNGYTF. V usage is TRBV21-1 and J usage is TRBJ1-2; no DNA check was done on the table's D call, TRBD1. TRBV21-1 is deemed a pseudogene. This CDR3 is built from 14 residues.

Notes on this clonotype: One end of the junction does not line up with germline, which may come from a read error. The chain joins TRBV12-3 or TRBV12-4 to TRBJ1-1; no definite D call. This CDR3 is built from 14 residues. The CDR3 loop reads CTSSSHAGNTEAFF. CDR3 sequence (DNA): TGTACCAGCAGTTCCCACGCAGGGAACACTGAAGCTTTCTTT.

The genes are TRBV4-1 and TRBJ2-7, with 8 positions matching TRBD1. The length of the CDR3 is 14 residues. The germline V gene encodes CDR1 MGHRA and CDR2 YSYEKL. With V trimmed by 4 bases and J by 3 bases, 5 bases remained unmatched. CDR3: CASSLKDRVYEQYF. The CDR3 DNA reads as TGCGCCAGCAGCCTAAAGGACAGGGTCTACGAGCAGTACTTC.

This chain links TRBV6-1 with TRBJ2-3; TRBD1 matches at 11 bases. V dropped 5 bases and J dropped 10; count of bases not matched to a gene: 8. CDR3 length: 14 residues. Germline assignment: CDR1 MNHNS and CDR2 SASEGT. CDR3 region: CASSKGQGDESQYF. For the CDR3, the DNA is TGTGCCAGCAGTAAGGGACAGGGGGACGAGTCGCAGTATTTT.

This clonotype was seen more than once but under ten times. The chain employs TRBV29-1 and TRBJ2-3, with 8 positions matching TRBD1. CDR1 is SQVTM, CDR2 ANQGSEA, per germline. The CDR3 has 13 amino acids. The CDR3 DNA reads TGCAGTTTTACCAGGGGGCCCTCAGATACGCAGTATTTT. Protein product: CSFTRGPSDTQYF.

This clonotype was picked up a small number of times. The gene calls are TRBV20-1 and TRBJ2-5, with TRBD1 matching 8 bases. Per the germline V gene, CDR1 is DFQATT and CDR2 is SNEGSKA (reference sequence). The CDR3 spans 13 residues. Losses at the gene ends were 6 bases for V and 5 bases for J; bases not matched to a gene: 8. The CDR3 loop is CSALDRDVETQYF. The CDR3 bases are TGCAGTGCACTGGACAGGGATGTGGAGACCCAGTACTTC.

This chain uses TRBV21-1 with TRBJ2-1; the DNA was not used to check the table's D call, TRBD1. TRBV21-1 is deemed a pseudogene. The CDR3 length is 16 residues. CDR3 amino acids: CASSKVPDQGGDEQFF. DNA for the CDR3: TGTGCCAGCAGCAAAGTTCCAGATCAGGGTGGGGATGAGCAGTTCTTC.

The chain links TRBV6-6 to TRBJ1-1, with D hard to call. This CDR3 comprises 13 residues. Germline V gene sequence: CDR1 MNHNY, CDR2 SVGAGI (reference sequence). V lost 4 bases to trimming and J lost 6 bases, with 12 bases between them. CDR3 in DNA: TGTGCCAGCAGTTCTCGGACCGGCGCTGAAGCTTTCTTT. Protein product: CASSSRTGAEAFF.

The chain joins TRBV28 to TRBJ2-1; unclear D gene. Near its end, the DNA agrees better with TRBJ2-7, so the J call may be wrong. CDR3 length: 14 residues. The germline gives CDR1 MDHEN, CDR2 SYDVKM. The CDR3: CASSPKASYNEQYF. The CDR3 DNA reads TGTGCCAGCAGCCCAAAGGCGAGCTACAATGAGCAGTACTTC.

This rearrangement joins TRBV11-1 to TRBJ2-2, with D maybe TRBD2 (6 bases). From germline, CDR1 is SGHAT and CDR2 FQDESV (reference sequence). The V and J ends lost 6 bases and 1 base respectively, with 9 bases between them. The length of the CDR3 is 14 residues. CDR3 loop: CASSRDWNTGELFF. CDR3 nucleotide sequence: TGTGCCAGCAGTCGGGACTGGAACACCGGGGAGCTGTTTTTT.

This clonotype has just a few counts. The chain links TRBV29-1 to TRBJ1-4; the D gene is possibly TRBD1 (6 bases). CDR3 length: 12 amino acids. The V and J ends lost 5 bases and 6 bases respectively, with 10 bases between them. The germline gives CDR1 SQVTM, CDR2 ANQGSEA. CDR3 sequence (DNA): TGCAGCGTTCGTTGGACAGATGAAAAACTGTTTTTT. Protein: CSVRWTDEKLFF.

This clonotype appeared a few times. The chain joins TRBV7-9 to TRBJ2-7, with no clear D. The V gene's germline CDR1 is SEHNR and CDR2 FQNEAQ (reference sequence). The CDR3 is 14 residues long. V dropped 2 bases and J dropped 1 base, with 9 bases sitting between them. The CDR3 region has the DNA TGTGCCAGCAGCTTAATTACACGGTCCTACGAGCAGTACTTC. This sequence encodes CASSLITRSYEQYF.

The chain carries TRBV5-6 and TRBJ2-3; D not resolved. The germline V gene has CDR1 SGHDT and CDR2 YYEEEE. The ends were cut back, 0 bases at V and 12 bases at J, with 17 bases in the middle. There are 14 residues in the CDR3. CDR3 residues: CASSLGLSLRTQYF. CDR3 DNA sequence: TGTGCCAGCAGCTTGGGTTTGAGCCTTCGAACTCAGTATTTT.

The rearrangement joins TRBV29-1 to TRBJ1-1; D might be TRBD1 (5 bases). The V gene's germline CDR1 is SQVTM and CDR2 ANQGSEA. The CDR3 runs to 13 residues. V lost 1 base and J 6 bases, leaving 12 bases between the germline ends. CDR3 residues: CSVEGGEGAEAFF. In nucleotides, the CDR3 is TGCAGCGTTGAAGGGGGAGAAGGGGCTGAAGCTTTCTTT.

The chain is built from TRBV21-1 and TRBJ2-7; the DNA was not compared with TRBD2, the D call given in the table. TRBV21-1 is flagged as a pseudogene. This CDR3 contains 16 residues. CDR3 residues: CASSKEGCGGSSWEYF. The CDR3 nucleotides are TGTGCCAGCAGCAAAGAGGGTTGTGGAGGGTCCTCCTGGGAGTACTTC.

The chain is built from TRBV29-1 and TRBJ2-5; D may match TRBD1 or TRBD2 (7 bases each). V was clipped by 0 bases and J by 12 bases, with 20 bases between them. The CDR3 extends over 14 amino acids. Looked up from germline, CDR1 is SQVTM and CDR2 is ANQGSEA. CDR3 region: CSVEDREGADHKYF. CDR3 coding DNA: TGCAGCGTTGAAGATAGGGAGGGGGCGGATCATAAGTACTTC.

This clonotype was seen more than once but under ten times. For the CDR3, the DNA is TGTGCCAGCATTGAGCGGGGGTACACAGATACGCAGTATTTT. This gives the protein CASIERGYTDTQYF. The chain is built from TRBV2 and TRBJ2-3, with 8 bases identical to TRBD2. Germline assignment: CDR1 SNHLY and CDR2 FYNNEI. This CDR3 comprises 14 residues. The V segment lost 7 bases and the J segment 2 bases; nucleotides outside the gene matches: 5.

This clonotype has more than one count but fewer than ten. This chain links TRBV7-2 with TRBJ2-3, with D maybe TRBD2 (5 bases). Germline V gene sequence: CDR1 SGHTA, CDR2 FQGNSA. Trimming took 3 bases from V and 10 from J, leaving 17 bases between them. The length of the CDR3 is 14 residues. CDR3 sequence: CASSFQRRGPSQYF. The CDR3 bases are TGTGCCAGCAGCTTCCAGCGGAGAGGGCCATCGCAGTATTTT. Combining the CDR3 with reference TRBV7-2 and TRBJ2-3 gives the whole variable domain GAGVSQSPSNKVTEKGKDVELRCDPISGHTALYWYRQSLGQGLEFLIYFQGNSAPDKSGLPSDRFSAERTGGSVSTLTIQRTQQEDSAVYLCASSFQRRGPSQYFGPGTRLTVL.

This clonotype was observed a few times. CDR3 sequence: CASSLARSQETQYF. CDR3 bases: TGTGCCAGCAGCTTAGCGCGCAGCCAAGAGACCCAGTACTTC. This chain uses TRBV7-2 with TRBJ2-5; D not resolved. Germline CDR1 reads SGHTA; CDR2 reads FQGNSA. V lost 0 bases and J 1 base, leaving 6 bases between the germline ends. The CDR3 runs 14 residues.

The V call is TRBV2, the J call TRBJ2-1, with 9 positions matching TRBD2. The CDR3 has 13 residues. The germline CDR1 and CDR2 sequences are SNHLY and FYNNEI. Trimming cost V 7 bases and J 6 bases; bases outside gene matches: 4. CDR3 sequence: CASKTSGLNEQFF. Here the CDR3 DNA reads TGTGCCAGCAAGACTAGCGGACTCAATGAGCAGTTCTTC.

The rearrangement links TRBV15 to TRBJ1-1; D gene ambiguous. V was pared by 9 bases and J by 0 bases, with 17 bases between. This CDR3 is built from 15 residues. Germline V lookup: CDR1 LNHNV, CDR2 YYDKDF (reference sequence). CDR3 in amino acids: CATASPGRMNTEAFF. DNA for the CDR3: TGTGCCACGGCGAGCCCGGGCCGAATGAACACTGAAGCTTTCTTT.

The chain links TRBV27 to TRBJ2-5, with 7 nucleotides matching TRBD2. V shed 8 bases and J 5 bases; nucleotides not matched to a gene: 11. The CDR3 is 14 amino acids. In germline, CDR1 is MNHEY, CDR2 SMNVEV (reference sequence). For the CDR3, the DNA is TGTGCCAGCGGAGGGGAGGGCCGTAGGGAGACCCAGTACTTC. Protein: CASGGEGRRETQYF.